The 6 T cell receptor beta chains reported below all come from one sample, sequenced in a study of human CD4 T cells and Enterobacteriaceae. Sorting took every CD4+ cell except CD45RA+CCR7+CD95- naive cells, reaching over 95% purity. Some clones are missing from TCRdb's copy, which holds only in-frame ones; the method was immunoSEQ multiplex PCR. The sample lists roughly 28,000 clones; 80% to 90% were seen once. The sample taken for sequencing was memory CD4+ T cells from blood. These receptors originate from a human donor in good health.

The chain links TRBV5-1 to TRBJ2-3, with 9 bases aligning to TRBD2. V lost 4 bases to trimming and J lost 6 bases; unmatched junction nucleotides: 3. Germline loops: CDR1 SGHRS, CDR2 YFSETQ. CDR3 length equals 13 residues. CDR3 loop: CASSQGTSDTQYF. DNA of the CDR3: TGCGCCAGCAGCCAGGGGACTAGCGATACGCAGTATTTT.

This chain joins TRBV14 and TRBJ2-2; D gene unclear. V lost 2 bases to trimming and J lost 2 bases, with 3 bases between them. The CDR3 is 13 amino acids. CDR1 is SGHDN and CDR2 is FVKESK in the germline V gene. The CDR3 sequence: CASSQSNTGELFF. The CDR3 region has the DNA TGTGCCAGCAGCCAAAGTAACACCGGGGAGCTGTTTTTT.

The rearrangement joins TRBV19 to TRBJ2-3, with 8 nucleotides matching TRBD2. Germline V lookup: CDR1 LNHDA, CDR2 SQIVND (reference sequence). The CDR3 is 16 amino acids. Trimming cost V 3 bases and J 5 bases; bases outside gene matches: 10. The CDR3 DNA is TGTGCCAGTAGTATGAGAGCGGGGGTTGGGGGAGATACGCAGTATTTT. Amino acids: CASSMRAGVGGDTQYF. Together with reference TRBV19 and TRBJ2-3, the CDR3 gives the full variable domain: DGGITQSPKYLFRKEGQNVTLSCEQNLNHDAMYWYRQDPGQGLRLIYYSQIVNDFQKGDIAEGYSVSREKKESFPLTVTSAQKNPTAFYLCASSMRAGVGGDTQYFGPGTRLTVL.

The CDR3 nucleotides read TGTGCCAGCAGTTCAGCGGATCCCAAAAACATTCAGTACTTC. This translates into CASSSADPKNIQYF. V usage is TRBV6-1 and J usage is TRBJ2-4, with D possibly being TRBD2 (5 bases). With 5 bases removed from V and 2 bases from J, the gap between germline ends came to 10 bases. The CDR3 consists of 14 residues. Germline CDR1 and CDR2: MNHNS and SASEGT.

The chain uses TRBV5-4 and TRBJ1-1; no clear D gene. In germline, CDR1 is SGHNT, CDR2 YYREEE (reference sequence). The CDR3 contains 16 residues. V was pared by 0 bases and J by 1 base, with 13 bases between. DNA for the CDR3: TGTGCCAGCAGCTTGGCCAGCAAGAACGGGAACACTGAAGCTTTCTTT. Translated: CASSLASKNGNTEAFF.

V usage is TRBV11-3 and J usage is TRBJ2-3; TRBD1 matches 12 bases. The CDR3 has 17 amino acids. In germline, CDR1 is SGHNT, CDR2 YENEEA. J was trimmed by 3 bases and V by 2 bases; bases with no gene match: 6. CDR3: CASSLSGTGGATDTQYF. The CDR3 DNA follows: TGTGCCAGCAGCTTATCCGGGACAGGGGGCGCGACAGATACGCAGTATTTT. Full variable domain (missing parts from reference TRBV11-3 and TRBJ2-3): EAGVVQSPRYKIIEKKQPVAFWCNPISGHNTLYWYLQNLGQGPELLIRYENEEAVDDSQLPKDRFSAERLKGVDSTLKIQPAELGDSAVYLCASSLSGTGGATDTQYFGPGTRLTVL.